Listed below are T cell receptor beta chains from one sample, sequenced in a study of post-analysis software for immune sequencing data. Via MiXCR, TCRdb re-called the PCR reads, giving one row per CDR3 protein. This repertoire shows 650,000 to 850,000 distinct CDR3 sequences, around 45% found once; its top ten account for roughly 4.5%. The sequenced material came from blood. These receptors came from a girl aged 10-17 years with multiple sclerosis. Both conserved end residues are part of each CDR3. A D gene is named only where the DNA matches it firmly. The size entry is marked missing in some rows and otherwise reads once, few, many or a size class.

v_gene: TRBV20-1
abundance: NA
j_gene: TRBJ2-5
d_gene: NA
CDR3nt: TGCAGTGCTAGAGATTGGGGGGAAGAGACCCAGTACTTC
CDR3aa: CSARDWGEETQYF

v_gene: TRBV11-3
abundance: NA
j_gene: TRBJ2-5
d_gene: NA
CDR3nt: TGTGCCAGCAGCCTAGCCCTTATAGGGACCCAAGAGACCCGGTACTTC
CDR3aa: CASSLALIGTQETRYF

v_gene: TRBV12-3/TRBV12-4
abundance: NA
j_gene: TRBJ1-6
d_gene: NA
CDR3nt: TGTGCCAGCACCTCATCCTATAATTCACCCCTCCACTTT
CDR3aa: CASTSSYNSPLHF

v_gene: TRBV15
abundance: once
j_gene: TRBJ2-1
d_gene: NA
CDR3nt: TGTGCCACCAGGGGGGAAAGTGAGCAGTTCTTC
CDR3aa: CATRGESEQFF

v_gene: TRBV29-1
abundance: NA
j_gene: TRBJ2-7
d_gene: TRBD1
CDR3nt: TGCAGCGTTGAGACAGGGCCCGCTACCTACGAGCAGTACTTC
CDR3aa: CSVETGPATYEQYF

v_gene: TRBV27
abundance: NA
j_gene: TRBJ2-7
d_gene: TRBD1
CDR3nt: TGTGCCAGCAGTACAGGGGCCTACTACGAGCAGTACTTC
CDR3aa: CASSTGAYYEQYF

v_gene: TRBV12-3/TRBV12-4
abundance: few
j_gene: TRBJ1-2
d_gene: NA
CDR3nt: TGTGCCAGCACCTCTTCCCGGGGAGGCTACACCTTC
CDR3aa: CASTSSRGGYTF

v_gene: TRBV20-1
abundance: NA
j_gene: TRBJ2-1
d_gene: TRBD2
CDR3nt: TGCAGTGCTACACTTAGCGGGAGGAACAATGAGCAGTTCTTC
CDR3aa: CSATLSGRNNEQFF

v_gene: TRBV7-2
abundance: NA
j_gene: TRBJ2-5
d_gene: NA
CDR3nt: TGTGCCAGCAGCTTCACAGGGTCAGAAGAGACCCAGTACTTC
CDR3aa: CASSFTGSEETQYF

v_gene: TRBV7-3
abundance: NA
j_gene: TRBJ2-1
d_gene: NA
CDR3nt: TGTGCCAGCAGCAGATACTCGGACCCCTTCAATGAGCAGTTCTTC
CDR3aa: CASSRYSDPFNEQFF

v_gene: TRBV12-3/TRBV12-4
abundance: NA
j_gene: TRBJ1-6
d_gene: NA
CDR3nt: TGTGCCAGCAGAATAGGACAGCCGCTAGGGGCCCTCCACTTT
CDR3aa: CASRIGQPLGALHF

v_gene: TRBV7-2
abundance: NA
j_gene: TRBJ2-1
d_gene: NA
CDR3nt: TGTGCCAGCAGTTGGGCAACATATGAGCAGTTCTTC
CDR3aa: CASSWATYEQFF

v_gene: TRBV7-2
abundance: NA
j_gene: TRBJ2-3
d_gene: TRBD2
CDR3nt: TGTGCCAGCAGCTTATTAGAGGGAGGGTCAGATACGCAGTATTTT
CDR3aa: CASSLLEGGSDTQYF

v_gene: TRBV5-1
abundance: NA
j_gene: TRBJ2-7
d_gene: NA
CDR3nt: TGCGCCAGCAGCTCCGGGCAAGAACCCTTATACGAGCAGTACTTC
CDR3aa: CASSSGQEPLYEQYF

v_gene: TRBV28
abundance: NA
j_gene: TRBJ1-2
d_gene: NA
CDR3nt: TGTGCCAGCAGTTTAAGCGGGGTGCGGGGCTACACCTTC
CDR3aa: CASSLSGVRGYTF

v_gene: TRBV21-1
abundance: NA
j_gene: TRBJ1-2
d_gene: NA
CDR3nt: TGTGCCAGCAGCAAAATAAGGGGACTGATGGACCTAGCTAACTATGGCTACACCTTC
CDR3aa: CASSKIRGLMDLANYGYTF

v_gene: TRBV29-1
abundance: NA
j_gene: TRBJ2-7
d_gene: TRBD1
CDR3nt: TGCAGGGTTGAAGACAGGGGAGACGAGCAGTACTTC
CDR3aa: CRVEDRGDEQYF

v_gene: TRBV12-3/TRBV12-4
abundance: few
j_gene: TRBJ1-2
d_gene: NA
CDR3nt: TGTGCCAGCACTGGGGGGCAGGGACGTGGCTACACCTTC
CDR3aa: CASTGGQGRGYTF

v_gene: TRBV20-1
abundance: NA
j_gene: TRBJ2-5
d_gene: TRBD1
CDR3nt: TGCAGTGCGCAAACCCAGGGGGCAGTGACCCAGTACTTC
CDR3aa: CSAQTQGAVTQYF

v_gene: TRBV7-9
abundance: few
j_gene: TRBJ2-3
d_gene: TRBD1
CDR3nt: TGTGCCAGCAGCTTAAGGGCGGGACAGGGAACAGATACGCAGTATTTT
CDR3aa: CASSLRAGQGTDTQYF

v_gene: TRBV5-1
abundance: NA
j_gene: TRBJ1-6
d_gene: TRBD1
CDR3nt: TGCGCCAGCAGCAGGGACAGGGGGGGTAATTCACCCCTCCACTTT
CDR3aa: CASSRDRGGNSPLHF

v_gene: TRBV11-1
abundance: NA
j_gene: TRBJ1-1
d_gene: NA
CDR3nt: TGTGCCAGCAGACCGGACGCCTTATTGAACACTGAAGCTTTCTTT
CDR3aa: CASRPDALLNTEAFF

v_gene: TRBV7-3
abundance: NA
j_gene: TRBJ2-3
d_gene: NA
CDR3nt: TGTGCCAGCAGCAAAAGAGGGAGCGCGGGCACAGATACGCAGTATTTT
CDR3aa: CASSKRGSAGTDTQYF

v_gene: TRBV9
abundance: NA
j_gene: TRBJ2-1
d_gene: TRBD2
CDR3nt: TGTGCCAGCAGCGTAAGTAGCGGGAGATACAATGAGCAGTTCTTC
CDR3aa: CASSVSSGRYNEQFF

v_gene: TRBV15
abundance: few
j_gene: TRBJ1-2
d_gene: NA
CDR3nt: TGTGCCACCAGCAGAGATTGGGACGGATTCTATGGCTACACCTTC
CDR3aa: CATSRDWDGFYGYTF

v_gene: TRBV7-2
abundance: NA
j_gene: TRBJ2-5
d_gene: NA
CDR3nt: TGTGCCAGCAGCCCCGGGTTCGGGGCGGATCAAGAGACCCAGTACTTC
CDR3aa: CASSPGFGADQETQYF

v_gene: TRBV27
abundance: NA
j_gene: TRBJ2-7
d_gene: NA
CDR3nt: TGTGCCAGCAGTTTGGTTTACCGAGGCGAGCAGTACTTC
CDR3aa: CASSLVYRGEQYF

v_gene: TRBV15
abundance: NA
j_gene: TRBJ2-7
d_gene: NA
CDR3nt: TGTGCCACCAGCAGAGTTCGAACAAGGATCGACGAGCAGTACTTC
CDR3aa: CATSRVRTRIDEQYF

v_gene: TRBV19
abundance: NA
j_gene: TRBJ2-1
d_gene: NA
CDR3nt: TGTGCCAGTAGTATCTCCGGCGCCGAGCAGTTCTTC
CDR3aa: CASSISGAEQFF

v_gene: TRBV7-2
abundance: few
j_gene: TRBJ2-3
d_gene: NA
CDR3nt: TGTGCTAGCAGCTTATACGGGAGTGCAGATACGCAGTATTTT
CDR3aa: CASSLYGSADTQYF

v_gene: TRBV27
abundance: once
j_gene: TRBJ1-4
d_gene: NA
CDR3nt: TGTGCCAGCAGGACCCGGGACTTCGAAAAACTGTTTTTT
CDR3aa: CASRTRDFEKLFF

v_gene: TRBV6-5
abundance: NA
j_gene: TRBJ2-1
d_gene: NA
CDR3nt: TGTGCCAGCAGTTTAGGTAGGGACACCGCCTACAATGAGCAGTTCTTC
CDR3aa: CASSLGRDTAYNEQFF

v_gene: TRBV20-1
abundance: many
j_gene: TRBJ2-1
d_gene: TRBD2
CDR3nt: TGCAGTGCGACCATCCCGGGAGGATACAATGAGCAGTTCTTC
CDR3aa: CSATIPGGYNEQFF

v_gene: TRBV6-6
abundance: NA
j_gene: TRBJ2-5
d_gene: TRBD2
CDR3nt: TGTGCCAGCAGTAGTCCCGAGCGGGAGGGTCGGGAGCAGTACTTC
CDR3aa: CASSSPEREGREQYF

v_gene: TRBV7-2
abundance: few
j_gene: TRBJ2-3
d_gene: TRBD2
CDR3nt: TGTGCCAGCAGCTGGACTCTAGCGGCCGCAGATACGCAGTATTTT
CDR3aa: CASSWTLAAADTQYF

v_gene: TRBV7-2
abundance: NA
j_gene: TRBJ2-7
d_gene: NA
CDR3nt: TGTGCCAGCAGCGATAGAACGTGGGGCTCCTACGAGCAGTACTTC
CDR3aa: CASSDRTWGSYEQYF

v_gene: TRBV20-1
abundance: NA
j_gene: TRBJ1-5
d_gene: NA
CDR3nt: TGCAGTGCTTCCCCGGGGGGGGGGTCTAGGCAGCCCCAGCATTTT
CDR3aa: CSASPGGGSRQPQHF

v_gene: TRBV20-1
abundance: few
j_gene: TRBJ1-2
d_gene: TRBD1
CDR3nt: TGCAGTGCCAGGGGGGCGGCGAAACTTGTCGGCTACACCTTC
CDR3aa: CSARGAAKLVGYTF

v_gene: TRBV6-5
abundance: NA
j_gene: TRBJ2-1
d_gene: TRBD2
CDR3nt: TGTGCCAGCAGTTACGGCGGGAGGGCCTACAATGAGCAGTTCTTC
CDR3aa: CASSYGGRAYNEQFF

v_gene: TRBV12-3/TRBV12-4
abundance: NA
j_gene: TRBJ2-3
d_gene: TRBD1
CDR3nt: TGTGCCAGCAGTCTACCGGGACAGGGGGGAGATACGCAGTATTTT
CDR3aa: CASSLPGQGGDTQYF

v_gene: TRBV20-1
abundance: few
j_gene: TRBJ2-3
d_gene: TRBD2
CDR3nt: TGCAGTGCTAGTCCAATAGCGGGAGGCCCCACAGATACGCAGTATTTT
CDR3aa: CSASPIAGGPTDTQYF

v_gene: TRBV29-1
abundance: few
j_gene: TRBJ2-3
d_gene: TRBD2
CDR3nt: TGCAGCGTTGATACTAGCGGGAGTGCAGATACGCAGTATTTT
CDR3aa: CSVDTSGSADTQYF

v_gene: TRBV6-2/TRBV6-3
abundance: NA
j_gene: TRBJ2-7
d_gene: TRBD1
CDR3nt: TGTGCCAGCACCGACAGGGTAGCCATCCACGAGCAGTACTTC
CDR3aa: CASTDRVAIHEQYF

v_gene: TRBV6-5
abundance: few
j_gene: TRBJ1-4
d_gene: NA
CDR3nt: TGTGCCAGCAGTCACCATCAGGGGTTGGGAGAAAAACTGTTTTTT
CDR3aa: CASSHHQGLGEKLFF

v_gene: TRBV5-1
abundance: NA
j_gene: TRBJ1-2
d_gene: TRBD1
CDR3nt: TGCGCCAGCAGCAGCACAGGGGGCTACTATGGCTACACCTTC
CDR3aa: CASSSTGGYYGYTF

v_gene: TRBV20-1
abundance: few
j_gene: TRBJ1-1
d_gene: NA
CDR3nt: TGCAGTGCTAGACAGGGGAACACTGAAGCTTTCTTT
CDR3aa: CSARQGNTEAFF

v_gene: TRBV20-1
abundance: NA
j_gene: TRBJ2-1
d_gene: NA
CDR3nt: TGCAGTGCTAGAGCGACTTTTAATGAGCAGTTCTTC
CDR3aa: CSARATFNEQFF

v_gene: TRBV4-3
abundance: NA
j_gene: TRBJ2-1
d_gene: NA
CDR3nt: TGCGCCAGCAGCCAAGACAGTTCAGATGAGCAGTTCTTC
CDR3aa: CASSQDSSDEQFF

v_gene: TRBV12-3/TRBV12-4
abundance: NA
j_gene: TRBJ2-2
d_gene: NA
CDR3nt: TGTGCCAGCAGTCCTCGGGTAGCGCCCGGGGAGCTGTTTTTT
CDR3aa: CASSPRVAPGELFF

v_gene: TRBV9
abundance: NA
j_gene: TRBJ2-1
d_gene: TRBD2
CDR3nt: TGTGCCAGCAGCCTCCGCGCGGCGGGAGAAAAATGGCAGTTCTTC
CDR3aa: CASSLRAAGEKWQFF

v_gene: TRBV28
abundance: NA
j_gene: TRBJ2-3
d_gene: NA
CDR3nt: TGTGCCAGCAGCCTTCCTCGATCAGATACGCAGTATTTT
CDR3aa: CASSLPRSDTQYF

v_gene: TRBV7-9
abundance: few
j_gene: TRBJ2-5
d_gene: TRBD1
CDR3nt: TGTGCCAGCAGCCCCAGGACAGGGGGCTGGGAAGAGACCCAGTACTTC
CDR3aa: CASSPRTGGWEETQYF

v_gene: TRBV28
abundance: NA
j_gene: TRBJ2-7
d_gene: TRBD1
CDR3nt: TGTGCCAGCAGTTCCCAGGGGGCGGGTACATACGAGCAGTACTTC
CDR3aa: CASSSQGAGTYEQYF

v_gene: TRBV6-5
abundance: NA
j_gene: TRBJ1-5
d_gene: NA
CDR3nt: TGTGCCAGCAGTCCCGGGTGGGGGGAAAATCAGCCCCAGCATTTT
CDR3aa: CASSPGWGENQPQHF

v_gene: TRBV5-5
abundance: NA
j_gene: TRBJ2-4
d_gene: NA
CDR3nt: TGTGCCAGCAGCTCCAAGGGGGTCCTAGCCAAAAACATTCAGTACTTC
CDR3aa: CASSSKGVLAKNIQYF